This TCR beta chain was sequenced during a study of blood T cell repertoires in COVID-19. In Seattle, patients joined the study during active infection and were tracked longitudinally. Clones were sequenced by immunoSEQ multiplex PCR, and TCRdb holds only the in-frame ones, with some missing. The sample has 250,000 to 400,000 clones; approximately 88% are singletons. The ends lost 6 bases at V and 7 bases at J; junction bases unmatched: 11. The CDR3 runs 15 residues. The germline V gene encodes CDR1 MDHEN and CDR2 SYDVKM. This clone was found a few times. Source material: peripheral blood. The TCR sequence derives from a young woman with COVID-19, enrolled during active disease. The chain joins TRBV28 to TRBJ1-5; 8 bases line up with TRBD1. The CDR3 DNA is TGTGCCAGCAGACCTGGACAGGGCGGGAGACAGCCCCAGCATTTT. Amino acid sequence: CASRPGQGGRQPQHF.